This is a list of T cell receptor beta chains from one sample in a study of OX40 agonist ivuxolimab in advanced cancers. Libraries were prepared by immunoSEQ multiplex PCR; TCRdb keeps only in-frame clonotypes and omits some of them. The sample contains 80,000 to 100,000 clones, about 90% of which appear only once. This specimen consisted of CD4+ or CD8+ T cells sorted from blood, obtained in a trial of the OX40 agonist ivuxolimab. The receptors originated from an adult with an advanced solid tumor such as melanoma, head and neck, liver or kidney cancer. CDR3s include the opening cysteine and the closing phenylalanine or tryptophan. Each record gives: J gene, V gene, D gene, clone size, CDR3 protein, CDR3 DNA. The D gene is left open where the match is weak. The listing skips clone size in some rows; elsewhere it reads once, few, many or a size class.

j_call: TRBJ1-4; v_call: TRBV18; d_call: NA; clone_size: NA; cdr3_aa: CASSLSGAQGEKLFF; cdr3_nt: TGTGCCAGCTCACTCTCGGGGGCGCAAGGTGAAAAACTGTTTTTT
j_call: TRBJ2-1; v_call: TRBV7-9; d_call: NA; clone_size: NA; cdr3_aa: CASSPAPLANNEQFF; cdr3_nt: TGTGCCAGCAGCCCAGCTCCCCTAGCTAACAATGAGCAGTTCTTC
j_call: TRBJ1-5; v_call: TRBV5-5; d_call: NA; clone_size: few; cdr3_aa: CASSLAVGSNQPQHF; cdr3_nt: TGTGCCAGCAGCTTGGCCGTGGGGAGCAATCAGCCCCAGCATTTT
j_call: TRBJ1-1; v_call: TRBV30; d_call: NA; clone_size: NA; cdr3_aa: CAWSVSPTGQPREAFF; cdr3_nt: TGTGCCTGGAGTGTAAGCCCAACAGGGCAGCCCCGTGAAGCTTTCTTT
j_call: TRBJ2-1; v_call: TRBV29-1; d_call: TRBD1; clone_size: NA; cdr3_aa: CSAGQGYEQFF; cdr3_nt: TGCAGCGCAGGACAGGGGTATGAGCAGTTCTTC
j_call: TRBJ2-7; v_call: TRBV5-6; d_call: TRBD2; clone_size: NA; cdr3_aa: CASSRRTSGGALQYF; cdr3_nt: TGTGCCAGCAGCCGGAGGACTAGCGGGGGGGCCTTGCAGTACTTC
j_call: TRBJ1-3; v_call: TRBV7-6; d_call: NA; clone_size: NA; cdr3_aa: CASRAMDRAGNTIYF; cdr3_nt: TGTGCCAGCCGGGCGATGGACAGAGCTGGAAACACCATATATTTT
j_call: TRBJ1-4; v_call: TRBV5-1; d_call: NA; clone_size: NA; cdr3_aa: CASSSSGRTDEKLFF; cdr3_nt: TGCGCCAGCAGCTCCTCTGGACGCACCGATGAAAAACTGTTTTTT
j_call: TRBJ2-7; v_call: TRBV5-6; d_call: TRBD1; clone_size: NA; cdr3_aa: CASSSLDRDNDEQYF; cdr3_nt: TGTGCCAGCAGCTCACTAGACAGGGATAACGACGAGCAGTACTTC
j_call: TRBJ2-3; v_call: TRBV6-1; d_call: NA; clone_size: NA; cdr3_aa: CATPPFLDTQYF; cdr3_nt: TGTGCCACCCCCCCCTTTCTAGATACGCAGTATTTT
j_call: TRBJ1-1; v_call: TRBV6-1; d_call: NA; clone_size: NA; cdr3_aa: CASSPRPGDTEAFF; cdr3_nt: TGTGCCAGCAGTCCAAGGCCGGGGGACACTGAAGCTTTCTTT
j_call: TRBJ1-4; v_call: TRBV2; d_call: NA; clone_size: NA; cdr3_aa: CASSTSRVLFF; cdr3_nt: TGTGCCAGCAGTACCTCGCGAGTACTGTTTTTT
j_call: TRBJ1-1; v_call: TRBV5-4; d_call: NA; clone_size: NA; cdr3_aa: CASSSRETTEAFF; cdr3_nt: TGTGCCAGCAGCTCCAGGGAGACCACTGAAGCTTTCTTT
j_call: TRBJ1-1; v_call: TRBV11-2; d_call: NA; clone_size: NA; cdr3_aa: CASSSGLEAFF; cdr3_nt: TGTGCCAGCAGCTCAGGGCTTGAAGCTTTCTTT
j_call: TRBJ2-3; v_call: TRBV30; d_call: NA; clone_size: NA; cdr3_aa: CAWSARPWTGARGDTQYF; cdr3_nt: TGTGCCTGGAGTGCCCGTCCTTGGACGGGGGCTAGGGGGGATACGCAGTATTTT
j_call: TRBJ1-2; v_call: TRBV29-1; d_call: TRBD1; clone_size: few; cdr3_aa: CSGSGTAQGYTF; cdr3_nt: TGCAGCGGCTCTGGGACAGCCCAGGGCTACACCTTC
j_call: TRBJ1-1; v_call: TRBV6-5; d_call: NA; clone_size: once; cdr3_aa: CASSLKLGRNTEAFF; cdr3_nt: TGTGCCAGCAGCCTCAAACTGGGACGGAACACTGAAGCTTTCTTT
j_call: TRBJ2-5; v_call: TRBV13; d_call: TRBD1; clone_size: NA; cdr3_aa: CASAGDREGQETQYF; cdr3_nt: TGTGCCAGCGCCGGGGACAGGGAAGGGCAAGAGACCCAGTACTTC
j_call: TRBJ2-1; v_call: TRBV7-2; d_call: TRBD1; clone_size: NA; cdr3_aa: CASSPGTGFYNEQFF; cdr3_nt: TGTGCCAGCAGCCCCGGGACAGGGTTCTACAATGAGCAGTTCTTC
j_call: TRBJ2-1; v_call: TRBV27; d_call: TRBD2; clone_size: NA; cdr3_aa: CASRLAGAHEQFF; cdr3_nt: TGTGCCAGCCGACTAGCGGGGGCGCATGAGCAGTTCTTC
j_call: TRBJ1-5; v_call: TRBV15; d_call: NA; clone_size: NA; cdr3_aa: CATSRDRREGSSHF; cdr3_nt: TGTGCCACCAGCAGAGATCGCAGAGAGGGGTCTTCGCATTTT